A selection of T cell receptor beta chains follows, all from one sample in a study of blood T cells in healthy people across ages. TCRdb ran MiXCR on the 5' RACE reads and lists one entry per CDR3 protein. Here the sample spans roughly 900,000 distinct CDR3 sequences, around 48% being singletons. The sample comprised blood. These receptors all stem from a young man in good health. The CDR3 runs from the conserved cysteine through the conserved F or W. D genes are given only for firm matches. Expanded clones are given a class, and other clones once, few, many or no size at all.

>TRBV7-8|.|.|TRBJ1-3
TGTGCCAGCAGCCAACGGACAGCAGACCTCTCTGGAAACACCATATATTTT
CASSQRTADLSGNTIYF
>TRBV7-2|.|.|TRBJ1-1
TGTGCCTACAACGCACCGGGGACGTATGAAGCTTTCTTT
CAYNAPGTYEAFF
>TRBV5-1|few|.|TRBJ2-7
TGCGCCAGCAGCTTGGGGACAGTCTTCGAGCAGTACTTC
CASSLGTVFEQYF
>TRBV2|few|TRBD2|TRBJ2-1
TGTGCCAGCAGCGCCGGGACTAGCGGTATTGAGCAGTTCTTC
CASSAGTSGIEQFF
>TRBV7-9|once|TRBD1|TRBJ2-5
TGTGCCAGCAGCTATCCCAGGGGGCGCGAAGAGACCCAGTACTTC
CASSYPRGREETQYF
>TRBV4-3|.|TRBD1|TRBJ2-1
TGCGCCAGCAGCCAGGCCGGGACAGGGATCTACGATGAGCAGTTCTTC
CASSQAGTGIYDEQFF
>TRBV10-3|.|.|TRBJ2-7
TGTGCCATCAGTGGTGGACAGCAAAGCTCCTACGAGCAGTACTTC
CAISGGQQSSYEQYF
>TRBV11-1|.|.|TRBJ2-3
TGTGCCAGCAGCTTAGGGCCTGGCACAGCTACGCAGTATTTT
CASSLGPGTATQYF
>TRBV28|.|.|TRBJ1-5
TGTGCCAGCAGTTTGGGGCGGCCCCAGCATTTT
CASSLGRPQHF
>TRBV27|.|TRBD2|TRBJ2-7
TGTGCCAGCAGTCCCTCAACTAGCGGCGAGCAGTACTTC
CASSPSTSGEQYF
>TRBV6-2/TRBV6-3|.|.|TRBJ2-7
TGTGCCACCAAGAGTGGTGTGACCTACGAGCAGTACTTC
CATKSGVTYEQYF
>TRBV5-1|.|.|TRBJ2-3
TGCGCCAGCAGCCTGGGACTTCCGACCACAGATACGCAGTATTTT
CASSLGLPTTDTQYF
>TRBV6-2/TRBV6-3|few|.|TRBJ2-2
TGTGCCAGCAGTTACAGGGGCACCGGGGAGCTGTTTTTT
CASSYRGTGELFF
>TRBV7-9|.|TRBD1|TRBJ1-6
TGTGCCAGCAGCCGACCGGGACAGTATAATTCACCCCTCCACTTT
CASSRPGQYNSPLHF
>TRBV7-2|few|TRBD1|TRBJ2-5
TGTGCCAGCAGCTTAGAAACAGGGGTAGAGACCCAGTACTTC
CASSLETGVETQYF
>TRBV24-1|.|TRBD2|TRBJ2-1
TGTGCCACCAGTGATTTCACTAGCGGGAACTACAATGAGCAGTTCTTC
CATSDFTSGNYNEQFF
>TRBV5-5|.|TRBD2|TRBJ2-1
TGTGCCAGCAGCCTACGGGGTTTACTAGCGGGGTCCTACAATGAGCAGTTCTTC
CASSLRGLLAGSYNEQFF
>TRBV7-9|.|TRBD1|TRBJ1-2
TGTGCCAGCAGCTTAGGGGCTGGACAGGATGGCTACACCTTC
CASSLGAGQDGYTF
>TRBV6-6|.|TRBD2|TRBJ2-3
TGTGCCAGCAGTACGGCGGGGGGGCTTGCCACAGATACGCAGTATTTT
CASSTAGGLATDTQYF
>TRBV28|.|.|TRBJ1-1
TGTGCCAGCAGTTTATGGGCAGCGAACACTGAAGCTTTCTTT
CASSLWAANTEAFF
>TRBV6-1|.|.|TRBJ2-2
TGTGCCAGCAGCCCCCTCAGGGGGGAGCTGTTTTTT
CASSPLRGELFF
>TRBV5-1|.|TRBD2|TRBJ2-2
TGCGCCAGCAGCGTCGGGACTAGCGCCGGGGAGCTGTTTTTT
CASSVGTSAGELFF
>TRBV20-1|few|TRBD2|TRBJ2-1
TGCAGTGCTAGAGATCTGTTAGCGGGGGGGCTTAGTGAGCAGTTCTTC
CSARDLLAGGLSEQFF
>TRBV12-3/TRBV12-4|.|.|TRBJ2-6
TGTGCCAGCACAACTCCCAATCGTCCTGGGCCTGGGGCCAACGTCCTGACTTTC
CASTTPNRPGPGANVLTF
>TRBV27|few|.|TRBJ2-3
TGTGCCAGCAGACACAGCGCGGGTTCTCGCACAGATACGCAGTATTTT
CASRHSAGSRTDTQYF
>TRBV11-3|.|.|TRBJ2-4
TGTGCCAGCAGTCCCGAGAGGGCGGGAGCCAAAAACATTCAGTACTTC
CASSPERAGAKNIQYF
>TRBV5-1|.|TRBD1|TRBJ2-7
TGCGCCAGCAGCTTTGGACAGGGGGCGTCCGAGCAGTACTTC
CASSFGQGASEQYF
>TRBV30|once|.|TRBJ1-6
TGTGCCTGGTCCAGTGGACAATCGACATCACCCCTCCACTTT
CAWSSGQSTSPLHF
>TRBV7-3|few|TRBD2|TRBJ2-3
TGTGCCAGCAGCCCCGGACTAGCGGCAATCACAGATACGCAGTATTTT
CASSPGLAAITDTQYF
>TRBV7-2|.|TRBD2|TRBJ2-7
TGTGCCAGCAGCCGATCCGGCGGGGGGGCCTACGAGCAGTACTTC
CASSRSGGGAYEQYF
>TRBV20-1|.|.|TRBJ2-5
TGCAGTGCTATTATCTCATCAGCAGAGACCCAGTACTTC
CSAIISSAETQYF
>TRBV5-6|.|.|TRBJ1-5
TGTGCCAGCAGCTTAGGCCAGTTCAGCAATCAGCCCCAGCATTTT
CASSLGQFSNQPQHF
>TRBV12-3/TRBV12-4|few|.|TRBJ1-1
TGTGCCAGCAGTCCCGGCCTGGTCGGGTCTGAAGCTTTCTTT
CASSPGLVGSEAFF
>TRBV25-1|.|TRBD1|TRBJ2-5
TGTGCCGCTTCGGAACAGGGGGCTGGAGAGACCCAGTACTTC
CAASEQGAGETQYF
>TRBV4-2|.|.|TRBJ2-7
TGTGCCAACAGCCAAGATCCTGGGGGGTTCTACGAGCAGTACTTC
CANSQDPGGFYEQYF
>TRBV7-9|.|.|TRBJ2-5
TGTGCCAGCAGGGACTCCACTGGGGAGACCCAGTACTTC
CASRDSTGETQYF
>TRBV7-8|.|TRBD1|TRBJ2-7
TGTGCCAGCAGCCCATTATCCACGGGACAGGCCGACCACGAGCAGTACTTC
CASSPLSTGQADHEQYF
>TRBV6-5|few|.|TRBJ1-1
TGTGCCAGCAGTCGGGGGGGGGTAAACACTGAAGCTTTCTTT
CASSRGGVNTEAFF
>TRBV6-2/TRBV6-3|.|TRBD1|TRBJ1-2
TGTGCCAGCAGTTACTCTTCGTTCGGGACAGCGGCTGGCTACACCTTC
CASSYSSFGTAAGYTF
>TRBV6-5|few|.|TRBJ1-4
TGTGCCAGCAGGAGGGTTGAGGGAGAAAAACTGTTTTTT
CASRRVEGEKLFF
>TRBV12-3/TRBV12-4|many|TRBD1|TRBJ1-1
TGTGCCAGCAGCTTAGACAGGGGAAACACTGAAGCTTTCTTT
CASSLDRGNTEAFF
>TRBV7-9|once|.|TRBJ1-1
TGTGCCAGCAGTGTAGGGACCGCCAAATGGGAGGCTTTCTTT
CASSVGTAKWEAFF
>TRBV12-3/TRBV12-4|.|TRBD1|TRBJ1-4
TGTGCCAGCAACAACGGGGGGACAGGGTTGAATGAAAAACTGTTTTTT
CASNNGGTGLNEKLFF
>TRBV28|.|.|TRBJ1-2
TGCGCCAGCAGTTTGGCATCAACGTATGGCTACACCTTC
CASSLASTYGYTF
>TRBV5-1|many|.|TRBJ2-3
TGCGCCAGCAGCACGACCCCCATCGGGACAGATACGCAGTATTTT
CASSTTPIGTDTQYF
>TRBV12-3/TRBV12-4|few|.|TRBJ2-7
TGTGCCAGCTCCGACACAGGGATTGGCGACGAGCAGTACTTC
CASSDTGIGDEQYF
>TRBV20-1|.|.|TRBJ1-2
TGCAGTGCTAGAGGCAGGGCTAACTATGGCTACACCTTC
CSARGRANYGYTF